The entry that follows covers one T cell receptor beta chain sequence. Its antigen is unidentified. The entry originates in a study of T cell responses to AZD1222 COVID-19 vaccine. Study-wide results and caveats: Clonal diversity may have been underestimated, and the donors were mostly white British, with more females than males. AZD1222 recipients seropositive at baseline numbered only 5 to 7.

The CDR3 has 14 amino acids. Trimming at V came to 3 bases and at J to 0 bases, leaving 2 bases not matched to a gene. The germline CDR1 and CDR2 sequences are GTSNPN and SVGIG (reference sequence). Produced via immunoSEQ multiplex PCR; TCRdb's table is partial and in-frame only. The sample shows fewer than 200,000 clones, around 90% of them seen only once. The sample was peripheral blood, taken on day 0 of AZD1222 vaccination. The V and J genes are TRBV30 and TRBJ1-1; TRBD1 agrees at 9 bases. The sequence came from an adult in good health. CDR3 region: CAWRGDRVNTEAFF. Written as DNA, the CDR3 is TGTGCCTGGAGAGGGGACAGGGTGAACACTGAAGCTTTCTTT.